This record looks at one T cell receptor beta chain sequence and its context. Its antigen is undetermined. The read ends 3 residues shy of where the CDR3 ends; the end is completed using the germline J gene. The repertoire was sequenced with immunoSEQ multiplex PCR; TCRdb's copy has only in-frame clones and lacks some. The sample has about 23,000 clones; the top ten hold 9.1%. Cervical HPV DNA detected by MY09/MY11 PCR, typed by dot-blot. This CDR3 comprises 16 residues. V shed 0 bases and J 3 bases; nucleotides not matched to a gene: 6. Germline CDR1 reads SGHRS; CDR2 reads YFSETQ. This sample is drawn from a study of T cells in women clearing cervical HPV infection. Study overall: Case blood was drawn when the lesion was first found; control blood after infection became undetectable.

Whole-study results and caveats: Controls had more TRBV6-7 (0.16%) than cases (0.11%).

The chain has TRBV5-1 and TRBJ2-7; 10 positions match TRBD2. Material: blood buffy coat. The clonotype originates from a woman aged 18-69 years with a cervical HPV16 infection that either progressed to CIN3+ or cleared (not recorded which). The covered CDR3 bases are TGCGCCAGCAGCTTGGAGATAGCGGGAGGTGGCTACGAG. This translates into CASSLEIAGGGYE. The entire CDR3 sequence reads CASSLEIAGGGYEQYF.